This entry lists 7 T cell receptor beta chains sequenced from one sample in a study of T cell changes during pregnancy in multiple sclerosis. Repertoires were generated with immunoSEQ multiplex PCR, while TCRdb's copy carries only in-frame clones and drops some. The repertoire has 65,000 to 75,000 clones, approximately 92% of them found once; the top ten carry approximately 2.8%. Sample: CD8+ T cells from peripheral blood mononuclear cells, taken in the third trimester of pregnancy. Every receptor here comes from a female donor in good health, enrolled as a control in a pregnancy study.

This clone was found once. V gene TRBV7-8 combines with J gene TRBJ1-1, with a weak D call TRBD1 (5 bases). Per the germline V gene, CDR1 is SGHVS and CDR2 is FQNEAQ. The CDR3 consists of 13 residues. The V and J ends lost 11 bases and 1 base respectively, with 14 bases between them. The CDR3 here is CAARGEGNTEAFF. CDR3 coding DNA: TGTGCCGCCCGGGGGGAGGGGAACACTGAAGCTTTCTTT.

V gene TRBV5-1 combines with J gene TRBJ2-7, with 11 bases lining up with TRBD1. Looked up from germline, CDR1 is SGHRS and CDR2 is YFSETQ. The J segment lost 7 bases and the V segment lost 3 bases, leaving 6 bases of the junction unmatched. This CDR3 is 14 amino acids long. CDR3 region: CASSYGQGAQEQYF. In nucleotides, the CDR3 is TGCGCCAGCAGCTACGGACAGGGGGCACAGGAGCAGTACTTC.

CDR3 in amino acids: CASSLATGEAGNTIYF. The CDR3 DNA reads TGTGCCAGCAGCTTAGCGACCGGGGAAGCTGGAAACACCATATATTTT. The chain joins TRBV7-9 to TRBJ1-3; D remains ambiguous. Germline V gives CDR1 SEHNR, CDR2 FQNEAQ (reference sequence). The CDR3 length is 16 residues. Between the trimmed V and J ends, which lost 0 bases and 2 bases, there was a span of 11 bases.

The rearrangement joins TRBV12-5 to TRBJ1-1; no clear D gene. The V end lost 2 bases, the J end lost 4 bases, and 11 bases lay between the germline ends. The germline V gene has CDR1 LGHNT and CDR2 FRNRAP. The CDR3 sequence is 14 residues long. In DNA form, the CDR3 reads TGTGCTAGTGGTTTGTCCGTCTCAGGCACTGAAGCTTTCTTT. Protein sequence: CASGLSVSGTEAFF. Filled out from reference TRBV12-5 and TRBJ1-1, the complete variable domain reads DARVTQTPRHKVTEMGQEVTMRCQPILGHNTVFWYRQTMMQGLELLAYFRNRAPLDDSGMPKDRFSAEMPDATLATLKIQPSEPRDSAVYFCASGLSVSGTEAFFGQGTRLTVV.

CDR3 coding DNA: TGTGCCTGGAAATTACTAGCGGGGGGGGATGAGCAGTTCTTC. As protein: CAWKLLAGGDEQFF. The rearrangement links TRBV30 to TRBJ2-1, with 13 bases lining up with TRBD2. This CDR3 has 14 residues. V shed 4 bases and J 8 bases; nucleotides not matched to a gene: 5. The germline V gene has CDR1 GTSNPN and CDR2 SVGIG (reference sequence).

The gene calls are TRBV27 and TRBJ1-5; 7 nucleotides align to TRBD1. J was trimmed by 1 base and V by 6 bases; bases with no gene match: 0. Per germline, CDR1 MNHEY and CDR2 SMNVEV (reference sequence). The CDR3 is made up of 13 amino acids. CDR3 nucleotides: TGTGCCAGCAGGACAGGGAGCAATCAGCCCCAGCATTTT. It translates to CASRTGSNQPQHF.

The J gene is TRBJ2-2, the V gene TRBV27; 10 bases fit TRBD1. The CDR3 is 17 residues long. CDR1 and CDR2 (germline): MNHEY, SMNVEV (reference sequence). The V and J ends lost 6 bases and 4 bases, in that order; junction bases with no gene match: 11. The CDR3 reads CASSSKRDRGGTGELFF. The CDR3 DNA reads TGTGCCAGCAGCTCCAAACGGGACAGGGGTGGCACCGGGGAGCTGTTTTTT.